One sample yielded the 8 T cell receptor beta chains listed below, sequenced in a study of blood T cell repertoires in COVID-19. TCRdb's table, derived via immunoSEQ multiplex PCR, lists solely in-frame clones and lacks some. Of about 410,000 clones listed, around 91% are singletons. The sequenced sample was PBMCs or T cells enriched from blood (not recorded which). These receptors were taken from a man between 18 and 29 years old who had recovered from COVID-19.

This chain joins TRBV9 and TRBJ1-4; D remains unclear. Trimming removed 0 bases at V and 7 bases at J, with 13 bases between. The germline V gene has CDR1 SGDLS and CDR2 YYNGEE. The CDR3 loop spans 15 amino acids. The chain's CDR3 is CASSVAPGSGEKLFF. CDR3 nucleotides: TGTGCCAGCAGCGTAGCTCCCGGGTCGGGTGAAAAACTGTTTTTT.

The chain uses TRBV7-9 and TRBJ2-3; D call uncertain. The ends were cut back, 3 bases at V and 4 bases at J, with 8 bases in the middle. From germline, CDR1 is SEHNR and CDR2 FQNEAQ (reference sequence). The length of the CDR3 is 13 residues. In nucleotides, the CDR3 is TGTGCCAGCAGCTTTGACTGGGCAGATACGCAGTATTTT. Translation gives CASSFDWADTQYF.

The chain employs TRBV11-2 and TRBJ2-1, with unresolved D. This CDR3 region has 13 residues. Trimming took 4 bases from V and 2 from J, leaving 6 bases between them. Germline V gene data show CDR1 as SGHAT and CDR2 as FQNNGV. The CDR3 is CASSSSTYNEQFF. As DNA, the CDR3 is TGTGCCAGCAGCTCCAGTACCTACAATGAGCAGTTCTTC.

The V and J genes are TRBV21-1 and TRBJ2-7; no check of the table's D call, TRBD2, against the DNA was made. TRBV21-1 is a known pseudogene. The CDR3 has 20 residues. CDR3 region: CASVKRTTSGILPVSYEQYF. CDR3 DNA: TGTGCCAGCGTAAAAAGAACAACTAGCGGGATTCTACCGGTCTCCTACGAGCAGTACTTC.

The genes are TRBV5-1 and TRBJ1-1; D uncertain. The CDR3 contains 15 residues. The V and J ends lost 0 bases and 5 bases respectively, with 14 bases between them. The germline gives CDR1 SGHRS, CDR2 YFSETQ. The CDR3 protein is CASSLAGRERTEAFF. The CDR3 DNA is TGCGCCAGCAGCTTGGCCGGGAGGGAGAGGACTGAAGCTTTCTTT. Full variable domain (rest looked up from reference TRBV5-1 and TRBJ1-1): KAGVTQTPRYLIKTRGQQVTLSCSPISGHRSVSWYQQTPGQGLQFLFEYFSETQRNKGNFPGRFSGRQFSNSRSEMNVSTLELGDSALYLCASSLAGRERTEAFFGQGTRLTVV.

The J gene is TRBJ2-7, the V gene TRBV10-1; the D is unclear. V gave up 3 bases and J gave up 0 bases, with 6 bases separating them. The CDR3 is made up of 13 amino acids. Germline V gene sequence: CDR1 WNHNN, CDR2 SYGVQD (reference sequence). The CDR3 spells CASSDGVSYEQYF. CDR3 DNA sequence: TGCGCCAGCAGTGACGGAGTCTCCTACGAGCAGTACTTC.

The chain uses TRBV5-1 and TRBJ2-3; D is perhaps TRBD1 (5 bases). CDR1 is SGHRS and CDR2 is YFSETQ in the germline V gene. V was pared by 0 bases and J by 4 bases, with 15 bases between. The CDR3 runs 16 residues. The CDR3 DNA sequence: TGCGCCAGCAGCTTGGCCCCCAGTCAGGGCGCAGATACGCAGTATTTT. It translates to CASSLAPSQGADTQYF.

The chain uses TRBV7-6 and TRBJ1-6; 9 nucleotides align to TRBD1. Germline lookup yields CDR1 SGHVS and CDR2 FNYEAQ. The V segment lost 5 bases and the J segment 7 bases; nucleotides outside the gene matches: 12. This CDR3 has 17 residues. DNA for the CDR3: TGTGCCAGCAGCCTTATTTACAGGGGGCGGGAGAATTCACCCCTCCACTTT. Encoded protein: CASSLIYRGRENSPLHF.